This T cell receptor beta chain is from a study of identical twins. Study-level results: For monozygotic twins, models underestimated out-of-frame TCR alpha sharing.

Trimming stripped 4 bases from V and 5 bases from J, with 3 bases between. Germline-derived CDR1 and CDR2 are SQVTM and ANQGSEA. The CDR3 is 10 residues long. TCRdb reprocessed the 5' RACE reads via MiXCR and lists one record per CDR3 protein. This table holds roughly 200,000 distinct CDR3 sequences, roughly 15% found once. Points on this clonotype: Its specificity is not known.

These data are also associated with another study on T cells expressing NK-cell markers. As that report states: Cells sorted as CD3+CD56+NKG2C+, CD3+CD56+NKG2C- and CD3+CD56-NKG2C+ T cells supplied the TCR beta repertoires.

The chain joins TRBV29-1 to TRBJ2-1; D not certain. Sequences were obtained from CD8+ T cells sorted from blood. The source is a woman between 18 and 29 years old in good health. CDR3 sequence: CSVVNNEQFF. In DNA, the CDR3 is TGCAGCGTTGTTAACAATGAGCAGTTCTTC.